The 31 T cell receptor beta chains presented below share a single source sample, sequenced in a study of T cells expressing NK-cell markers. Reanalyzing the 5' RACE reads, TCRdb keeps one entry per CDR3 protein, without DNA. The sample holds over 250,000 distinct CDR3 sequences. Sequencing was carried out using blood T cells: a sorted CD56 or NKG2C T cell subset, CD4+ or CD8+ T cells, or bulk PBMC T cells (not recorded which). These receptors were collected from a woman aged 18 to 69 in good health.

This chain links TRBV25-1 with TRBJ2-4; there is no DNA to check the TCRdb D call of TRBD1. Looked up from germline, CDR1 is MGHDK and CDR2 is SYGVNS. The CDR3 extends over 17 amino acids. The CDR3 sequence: CASSELDTGTLGNIQYF.

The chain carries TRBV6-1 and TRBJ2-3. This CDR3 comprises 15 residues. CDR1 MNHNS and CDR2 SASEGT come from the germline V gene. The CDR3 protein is CASSEMDPSTDTQYF.

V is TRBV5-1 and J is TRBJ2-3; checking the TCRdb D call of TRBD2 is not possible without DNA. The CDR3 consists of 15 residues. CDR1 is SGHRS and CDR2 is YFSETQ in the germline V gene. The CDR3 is CASSPDGGNPDTQYF.

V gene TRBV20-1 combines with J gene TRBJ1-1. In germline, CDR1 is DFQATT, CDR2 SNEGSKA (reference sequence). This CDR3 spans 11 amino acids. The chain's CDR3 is CSAPRNTEAFF.

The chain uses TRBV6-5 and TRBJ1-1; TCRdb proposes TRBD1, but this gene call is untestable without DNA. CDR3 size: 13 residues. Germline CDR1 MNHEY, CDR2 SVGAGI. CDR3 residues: CASSLQGWSEAFF.

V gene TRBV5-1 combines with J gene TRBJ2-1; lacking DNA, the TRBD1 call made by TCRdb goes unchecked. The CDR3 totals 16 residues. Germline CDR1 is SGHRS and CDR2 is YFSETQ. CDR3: CASSLEAGTGTNEQFF. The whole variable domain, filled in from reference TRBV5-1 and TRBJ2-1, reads KAGVTQTPRYLIKTRGQQVTLSCSPISGHRSVSWYQQTPGQGLQFLFEYFSETQRNKGNFPGRFSGRQFSNSRSEMNVSTLELGDSALYLCASSLEAGTGTNEQFFGPGTRLTVL.

CDR3 loop: CASSFDSSSYNEQFF. The rearrangement links TRBV7-2 to TRBJ2-1. The CDR3 is 15 amino acids. Germline CDR1 reads SGHTA; CDR2 reads FQGNSA.

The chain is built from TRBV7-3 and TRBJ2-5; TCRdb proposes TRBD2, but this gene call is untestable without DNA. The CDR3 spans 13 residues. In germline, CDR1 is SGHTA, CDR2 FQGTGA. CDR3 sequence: CASSRGGYETQYF.

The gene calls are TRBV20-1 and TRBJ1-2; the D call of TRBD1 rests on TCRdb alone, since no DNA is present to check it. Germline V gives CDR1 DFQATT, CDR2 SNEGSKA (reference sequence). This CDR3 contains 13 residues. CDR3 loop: CSARDVQGWGYTF.

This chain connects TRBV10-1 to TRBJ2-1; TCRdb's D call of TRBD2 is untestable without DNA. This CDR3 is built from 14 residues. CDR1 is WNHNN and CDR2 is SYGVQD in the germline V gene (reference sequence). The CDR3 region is CASSLAGRYNEQFF.

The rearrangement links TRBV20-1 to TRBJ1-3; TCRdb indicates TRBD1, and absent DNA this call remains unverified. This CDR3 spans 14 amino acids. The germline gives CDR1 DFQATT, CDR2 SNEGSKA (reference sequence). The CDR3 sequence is CSAPVGGPGNTIYF.

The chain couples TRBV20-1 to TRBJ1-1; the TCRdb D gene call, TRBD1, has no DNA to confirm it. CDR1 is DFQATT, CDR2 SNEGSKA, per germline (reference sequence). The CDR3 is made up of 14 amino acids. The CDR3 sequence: CSARDRDTYTEAFF.

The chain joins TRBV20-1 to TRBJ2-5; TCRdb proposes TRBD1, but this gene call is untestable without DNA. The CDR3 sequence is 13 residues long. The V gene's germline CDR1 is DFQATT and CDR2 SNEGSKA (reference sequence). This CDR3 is CSARGDRKETQYF.

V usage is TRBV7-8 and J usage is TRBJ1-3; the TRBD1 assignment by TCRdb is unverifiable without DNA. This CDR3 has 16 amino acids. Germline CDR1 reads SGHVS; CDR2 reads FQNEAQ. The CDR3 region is CASSLGLLKGGNTIYF. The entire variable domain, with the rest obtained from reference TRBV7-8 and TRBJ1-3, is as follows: GAGVSQSPRYKVAKRGQDVALRCDPISGHVSLFWYQQALGQGPEFLTYFQNEAQLDKSGLPSDRFFAERPEGSVSTLKIQRTQQEDSAVYLCASSLGLLKGGNTIYFGEGSWLTVV.

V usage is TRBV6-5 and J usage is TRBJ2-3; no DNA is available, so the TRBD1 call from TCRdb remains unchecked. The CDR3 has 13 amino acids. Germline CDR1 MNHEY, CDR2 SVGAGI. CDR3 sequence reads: CASSYGDAYTQYF.

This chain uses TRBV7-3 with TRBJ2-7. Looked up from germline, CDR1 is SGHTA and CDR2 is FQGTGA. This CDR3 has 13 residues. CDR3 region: CASRLGLNYEQYF. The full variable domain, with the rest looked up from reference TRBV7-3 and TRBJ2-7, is GAGVSQTPSNKVTEKGKYVELRCDPISGHTALYWYRQSLGQGPEFLIYFQGTGAADDSGLPNDRFFAVRPEGSVSTLKIQRTERGDSAVYLCASRLGLNYEQYFGPGTRLTVT.

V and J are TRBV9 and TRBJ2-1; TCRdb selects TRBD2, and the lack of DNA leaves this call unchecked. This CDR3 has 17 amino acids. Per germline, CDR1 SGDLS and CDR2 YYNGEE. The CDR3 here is CASSPPGLAGGFSEQFF.

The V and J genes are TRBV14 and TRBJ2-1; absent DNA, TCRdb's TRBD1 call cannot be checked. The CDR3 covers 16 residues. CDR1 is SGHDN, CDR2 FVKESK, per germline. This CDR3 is CASSQVRGLSYNEQFF.

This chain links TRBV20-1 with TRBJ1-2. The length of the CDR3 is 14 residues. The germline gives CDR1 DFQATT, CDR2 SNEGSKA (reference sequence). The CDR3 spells CSARDNRGVGGYTF.

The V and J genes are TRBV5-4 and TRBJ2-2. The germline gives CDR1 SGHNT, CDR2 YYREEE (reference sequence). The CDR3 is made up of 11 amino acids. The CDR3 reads CASSIGGELFF.

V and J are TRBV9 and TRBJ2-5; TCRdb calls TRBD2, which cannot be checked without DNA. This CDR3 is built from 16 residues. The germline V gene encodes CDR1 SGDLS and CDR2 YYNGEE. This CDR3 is CASSQRASGGSETQYF.

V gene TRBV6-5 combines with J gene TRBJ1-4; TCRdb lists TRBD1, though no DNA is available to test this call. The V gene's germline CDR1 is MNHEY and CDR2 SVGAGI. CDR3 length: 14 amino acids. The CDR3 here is CASSYGQRGEKLFF.

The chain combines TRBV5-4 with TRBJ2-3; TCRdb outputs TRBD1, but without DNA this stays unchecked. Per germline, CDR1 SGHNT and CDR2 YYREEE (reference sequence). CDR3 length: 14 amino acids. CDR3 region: CASSPDWGRDTQYF.

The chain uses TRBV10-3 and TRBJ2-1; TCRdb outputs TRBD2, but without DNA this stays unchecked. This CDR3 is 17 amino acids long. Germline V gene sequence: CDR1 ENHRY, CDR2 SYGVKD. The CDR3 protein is CAISESGGRGRYNEQFF.

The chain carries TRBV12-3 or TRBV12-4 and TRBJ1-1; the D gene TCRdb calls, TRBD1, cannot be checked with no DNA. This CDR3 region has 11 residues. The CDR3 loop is CASSLAGGAFF.

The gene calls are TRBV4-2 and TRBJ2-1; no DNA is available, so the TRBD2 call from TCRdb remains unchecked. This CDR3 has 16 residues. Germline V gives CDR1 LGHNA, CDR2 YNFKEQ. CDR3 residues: CASSQDISGGRDEQFF.

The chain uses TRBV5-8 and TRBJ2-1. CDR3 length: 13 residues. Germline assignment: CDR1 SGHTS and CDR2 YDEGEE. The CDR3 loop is CANPFKRYNEQFF.

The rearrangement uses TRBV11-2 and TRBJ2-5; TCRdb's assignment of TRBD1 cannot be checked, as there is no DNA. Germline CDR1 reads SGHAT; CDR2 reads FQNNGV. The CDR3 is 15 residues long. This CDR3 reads CASSRQGEYQETQYF.

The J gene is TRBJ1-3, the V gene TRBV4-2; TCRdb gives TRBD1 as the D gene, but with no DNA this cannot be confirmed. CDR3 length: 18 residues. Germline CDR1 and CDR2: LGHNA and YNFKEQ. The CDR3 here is CASSQDSVAGGSGNTIYF.

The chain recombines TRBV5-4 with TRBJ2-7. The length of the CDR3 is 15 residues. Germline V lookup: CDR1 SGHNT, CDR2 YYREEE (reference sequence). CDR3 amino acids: CASSLPDRGSYEQYF.

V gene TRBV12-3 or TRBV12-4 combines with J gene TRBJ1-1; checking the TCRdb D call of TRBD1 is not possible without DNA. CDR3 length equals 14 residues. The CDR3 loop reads CASSSRTARTPAFF.